This T cell receptor (beta chain) was retrieved from a study of human T cells and chemical hapten exposure. Study background: Readings were taken at 6 days from patch tests that had applied 0.01% DPC to the upper back.

Unique molecular identifiers were affixed to discrete cDNA molecules within the library. One entry per CDR3 protein, called by TCRdb with MiXCR from the RACE reads. The sample has tens of thousands of distinct CDR3 sequences; around 9.5% are singletons. Time point here: patch test 2, 6 weeks after DPC sensitization. Regarding treatment: therapeutic diphenylcyclopropenone sensitization with weekly scalp DPC. The CDR3 sequence is 14 residues long. Germline V CDR1 and CDR2: SGHVS, FNYEAQ. J gave up 4 bases and V 2 bases, and 3 bases lay outside the gene matches. V usage is TRBV7-6 and J usage is TRBJ1-1; 8 bases agree with TRBD1. The receptor was isolated from a woman aged 45-65 years with alopecia areata. Some clones in this sample may be carry-over from other donors' samples. The sample in question was whole blood, obtained in connection with sensitization to the hapten diphenylcyclopropenone (DPC). The CDR3 DNA follows: TGTGCCAGCAGCTTACAGGGGGCTGGCACTGAAGCTTTCTTT. Protein product: CASSLQGAGTEAFF. Together with reference TRBV7-6 and TRBJ1-1, the CDR3 gives the full variable domain: GAGVSQSPRYKVTKRGQDVALRCDPISGHVSLYWYRQALGQGPEFLTYFNYEAQQDKSGLPNDRFSAERPEGSISTLTIQRTEQRDSAMYRCASSLQGAGTEAFFGQGTRLTVV.